One TCR beta chain is described in this entry. The antigen remains undetermined. This CDR3 is built from 16 residues. Germline values: CDR1 MDHEN, CDR2 SYDVKM. The ends lost 6 bases at V and 4 bases at J; junction bases unmatched: 10. Researchers ran the PCR with 60 Vbeta and 13 Jbeta primers. Repertoires were generated with immunoSEQ multiplex PCR, while TCRdb's copy carries only in-frame clones and drops some. Of approximately 200,000 clones in the sample, about 83% were seen once. The source of the sample is a study of cytomegalovirus exposure and HLA in healthy donors. Study findings and constraints: V- and J-gene trimming in TCR beta was tied to a missense DCLRE1C variant by an analysis performed later.

The sample was PBMCs. The rearrangement uses TRBV28 and TRBJ2-5; TRBD1 matches at 11 bases. This receptor was taken from a woman between 25 and 40 years old in good health and CMV-seropositive. The CDR3 sequence: CASRGMGQGVRETQYF. As DNA, the CDR3 is TGTGCCAGCAGAGGGATGGGACAGGGGGTGAGAGAGACCCAGTACTTC.